A single sample is the source of the 22 T cell receptor beta chains below, sequenced in a study of T cell clonality in common variable immunodeficiency. No cognate antigen is known for these TCRs. Sequencing was performed with immunoSEQ multiplex PCR; in TCRdb, only in-frame clones are kept and a portion is missing. The sample contains more than 10,000 clones, none of them singletons. Findings and caveats of the study: Fewer deletions and N-nucleotide insertions were reportedly seen in common variable immunodeficiency TCR beta sequences.

The sequenced sample was peripheral blood mononuclear cells. These receptors all stem from a human donor with common variable immunodeficiency.

This clone showed up just a few times. The read falls 3 residues short of the CDR3 end, and the missing part is taken from the germline J gene. The chain recombines TRBV30 with TRBJ1-1; D may be TRBD1 (6 bases). This CDR3 is built from 13 residues. Germline-derived CDR1 and CDR2 are GTSNPN and SVGIG (reference sequence). The CDR3 bases that were read are TGTGCCTGGAGTGTAGGTCATGGGGGCTCG. This codes for CAWSVGHGGS. The whole CDR3 is CAWSVGHGGSAFF.

The DNA read from the CDR3 is TGTGCCAGTAGGGGTACAGGTCGGGTTGGGGAG. Translating gives CASRGTGRVGE. The entire CDR3 sequence reads CASRGTGRVGELFF. This rearrangement joins TRBV19 to TRBJ2-2; a weak D match, TRBD1 (5 bases). The sequenced fragment ends 3 residues before the CDR3 boundary, so the rest is inferred from the germline J gene. From germline, CDR1 is LNHDA and CDR2 SQIVND (reference sequence). V was pared by 6 bases and J by 8 bases, with 16 bases between. This CDR3 is built from 14 residues.

As to this clone: The DNA ends 3 residues before the CDR3 does, and the rest of the CDR3 is filled in from the germline J gene. The chain recombines TRBV19 with TRBJ2-3; maybe TRBD2 (7 bases). Trimming cost V 3 bases and J 4 bases, with 17 bases left between them. This CDR3 spans 16 amino acids. Germline V CDR1 and CDR2: LNHDA, SQIVND (reference sequence). The CDR3 here is CASSIRLAGGADTQYF. The CDR3 DNA, read in part, is TGTGCCAGTAGTATTAGACTAGCCGGGGGCGCAGATACG.

Ten or more counts support this clone. Incomplete CDR3 DNA: TGTGCCAGCAGTGGAGCGGGACTATACAATGAG. This codes for CASSGAGLYNE. In full, the CDR3 is CASSGAGLYNEQFF. The chain links TRBV5-4 to TRBJ2-1; TRBD2 matches at 7 bases. The read ends 3 residues shy of where the CDR3 ends; the end is completed using the germline J gene. The J segment lost 4 bases and the V segment lost 5 bases, leaving 6 bases of the junction unmatched. CDR1 is SGHNT, CDR2 YYREEE, per germline (reference sequence). This CDR3 has 14 amino acids.

This clone turned up a few times. The DNA ends 3 residues before the CDR3 does, and the rest of the CDR3 is filled in from the germline J gene. The chain employs TRBV19 and TRBJ2-1; 14 bases are a match to TRBD2. The V and J ends lost 4 bases and 7 bases, in that order; junction bases with no gene match: 6. Germline assignment: CDR1 LNHDA and CDR2 SQIVND (reference sequence). This CDR3 comprises 16 residues. CDR3 sequence: CASSTRLAGGRNEQFF. The DNA read from the CDR3 is TGTGCCAGTAGTACCCGACTAGCGGGGGGGCGTAATGAG.

The CDR3 sequence: CASSIWGTRGTEAFF. The sequenced CDR3 bases are TGTGCCAGTAGTATATGGGGAACGAGGGGTACTGAA. The rearrangement joins TRBV19 to TRBJ1-1; D is possibly TRBD1 (5 bases). Sequencing ends 3 residues short of the CDR3 end; the germline J gene provides the rest. V lost 2 bases, J lost 5 bases, and 15 bases lay in between. The CDR3 is 15 residues long. In germline, CDR1 is LNHDA, CDR2 SQIVND (reference sequence).

To note about this clone: The read terminates 3 residues before the CDR3 end, so the remaining end is supplied by the germline J gene. This chain connects TRBV7-9 to TRBJ1-6; unclear D gene. This CDR3 is 12 amino acids long. Trimming pared 4 bases from V and 11 bases from J, leaving 9 bases between. Germline values: CDR1 SEHNR, CDR2 FQNEAQ (reference sequence). CDR3 DNA, as far as it was read: TGTGCCAGCAGCTCCGCCAGGACACCC. Its translation is CASSSARTP. The full CDR3 sequence reads CASSSARTPLHF.

This clone qualifies as medium-sized. The CDR3 goes on 3 residues after the read ends, and that part is filled in from the germline J gene. This rearrangement joins TRBV12-5 to TRBJ2-3, with TRBD1 as a possible D gene (5 bases). This CDR3 is built from 14 residues. V dropped 1 base and J dropped 6 bases, with 11 bases sitting between them. Germline CDR1 LGHNT, CDR2 FRNRAP. The CDR3 reads CASGLGQGSDTQYF. Incomplete CDR3 DNA: TGTGCTAGTGGTTTGGGGCAGGGAAGCGATACG.

This clone came up many times. The missing CDR3 end, 3 residues past where the read stops, is filled in from the germline J gene. The rearrangement uses TRBV5-1 and TRBJ2-7; TRBD2 is a possible D gene (6 bases). The CDR3 consists of 14 residues. The V and J ends lost 3 bases and 1 base respectively, with 11 bases between them. Germline lookup yields CDR1 SGHRS and CDR2 YFSETQ. The CDR3: CASSSLGGSYEQYF. The DNA read from the CDR3 is TGCGCCAGCAGCTCCTTGGGGGGATCCTACGAG.

This clone has a handful of counts. The read finishes 3 residues shy of the CDR3 end, and the germline J gene is used to complete it. This chain joins TRBV18 and TRBJ1-1; tentative D call: TRBD1 (5 bases). Germline V CDR1 and CDR2: KGHSH, LQKENI. The CDR3 loop spans 15 amino acids. With 0 bases removed from V and 5 bases from J, the gap between germline ends came to 13 bases. The covered CDR3 bases are TGTGCCAGCTCACCACCCCAGGGTCTGATGACTGAA. It is translated as CASSPPQGLMTE. The CDR3, in full, reads CASSPPQGLMTEAFF.

For this clone: The sequence runs out 3 residues before the end of the CDR3; the remainder is reconstructed from the germline J gene. V and J are TRBV18 and TRBJ2-7, with D perhaps matching TRBD1 (5 bases). Germline assignment: CDR1 KGHSH and CDR2 LQKENI. There are 15 residues in the CDR3. The V end lost 4 bases, the J end lost 1 base, and 14 bases lay between the germline ends. The covered CDR3 bases are TGTGCCAGCTCACGTCTTCAGGGTTATTCCTACGAG. Protein product: CASSRLQGYSYE. The entire CDR3 reads CASSRLQGYSYEQYF.

This clone was observed a handful of times. The read ends 3 residues before the CDR3 terminus; that terminus is restored from the germline J gene. V and J are TRBV19 and TRBJ1-1, with D maybe TRBD1 (5 bases). The V gene lost 3 bases and the J gene lost 7 bases, with 12 bases spanning the gap. Germline values: CDR1 LNHDA, CDR2 SQIVND (reference sequence). The CDR3 extends over 13 amino acids. CDR3: CASSIATAREAFF. The CDR3 bases that were read are TGTGCCAGTAGTATTGCGACAGCGCGTGAA.

By share, this clone counts as medium-sized. The CDR3 extends 3 residues past the end of the read, so its final part is completed from the germline J gene. J is TRBJ2-2 and V is TRBV9; 12 nucleotides align to TRBD2. The CDR3 contains 15 residues. Germline V gene sequence: CDR1 SGDLS, CDR2 YYNGEE. V lost 4 bases, J lost 5 bases, and 3 bases stayed unmatched. The CDR3 is CASSTTSGGTGELFF. The CDR3 DNA, read in part, is TGTGCCAGCAGCACAACTAGCGGGGGGACCGGGGAG.

About this clone itself: With the read ending 3 residues before the CDR3 end, the germline J gene is used to fill in that end. The chain employs TRBV7-9 and TRBJ2-1, with D tentatively TRBD1 (5 bases). Germline V gives CDR1 SEHNR, CDR2 FQNEAQ (reference sequence). V lost 1 base to trimming and J lost 6 bases, with 7 bases between them. CDR3 length: 13 amino acids. Here the CDR3 reads CASSLGQGNEQFF. The sequenced part of the CDR3 DNA is TGTGCCAGCAGCTTAGGGCAGGGCAATGAG.

Of note for this clone: The CDR3 is cut off 3 residues early in the read; its end comes from the germline J gene. The rearrangement uses TRBV6-2 or TRBV6-3 and TRBJ2-1; 11 nucleotides align to TRBD2. Germline lookup yields CDR1 MNHEY and CDR2 SVGEGT. This CDR3 contains 17 residues. With V trimmed by 7 bases and J by 0 bases, 8 bases remained unmatched. The CDR3 is CASKGSGGDSSYNEQFF. The sequenced part of the CDR3 DNA is TGTGCCAGCAAGGGTAGCGGGGGGGACAGCTCCTACAATGAG.

In its sample, this clone ranks as medium-sized. Compared with germline, one end of the junction differs, possibly owing to a read error. The read halts 3 residues ahead of the CDR3 end, with the missing end drawn from the germline J gene. The chain couples TRBV4-2 to TRBJ2-7, with TRBD2 as a possible D gene (7 bases). Germline loops: CDR1 LGHNA, CDR2 YNFKEQ. The length of the CDR3 is 14 residues. The CDR3 spells CASSQGGGYYEQYF. Partial CDR3 DNA: TGCGCCAGCAGCCAAGGGGGGGGTTACTACGAG.

This clone is medium-sized within its sample. The CDR3 end lies 3 residues beyond the end of the read and is filled in from the germline J gene. The chain combines TRBV19 with TRBJ2-2, with a weak D call TRBD1 (6 bases). V gave up 6 bases and J gave up 0 bases, with 8 bases separating them. This CDR3 has 14 amino acids. Germline CDR1 is LNHDA and CDR2 is SQIVND (reference sequence). CDR3 DNA (partial): TGTGCCAGTAGACAGGGATCGAACACCGGGGAG. This encodes CASRQGSNTGE. The complete CDR3 reads CASRQGSNTGELFF.

About this clone: Read coverage stops 3 residues before the CDR3 terminus; the germline J gene supplies the remainder. The rearrangement joins TRBV30 to TRBJ2-5; D remains unclear. CDR1 and CDR2 from the germline V gene are GTSNPN and SVGIG (reference sequence). This CDR3 spans 13 amino acids. V dropped 3 bases and J dropped 0 bases, with 8 bases sitting between them. CDR3: CAWRQTYQETQYF. CDR3 DNA, as far as it was read: TGTGCCTGGAGACAGACGTACCAAGAGACC.

This clone was found a few times. The read is 3 residues too short to cover the CDR3 end, so that end is filled in from the germline J gene. The chain recombines TRBV18 with TRBJ2-7; D is ambiguous. The CDR3 contains 17 residues. V gave up 3 bases and J gave up 0 bases, with 18 bases separating them. The V gene's germline CDR1 is KGHSH and CDR2 LQKENI. The DNA read from the CDR3 is TGTGCCAGCTCACCGGATGAATCAGGTTTCATCTCCTACGAG. Amino acid sequence: CASSPDESGFISYE. The full CDR3 is CASSPDESGFISYEQYF.

In its sample, this clone was seen a few times. The sequence runs out 3 residues before the end of the CDR3; the remainder is reconstructed from the germline J gene. This sequence joins TRBV7-2 and TRBJ2-1, with 8 bases identical to TRBD2. CDR3 size: 15 residues. The ends lost 6 bases at V and 1 base at J; junction bases unmatched: 5. Germline CDR1 reads SGHTA; CDR2 reads FQGNSA. Here the CDR3 reads CASSLLADSYNEQFF. The part of the CDR3 DNA that was read is TGTGCCAGCAGTTTACTAGCGGATTCCTACAATGAG.

This clone came up a few times. The CDR3 extends 3 residues past the end of the read, so its final part is completed from the germline J gene. This chain uses TRBV7-2 with TRBJ1-1, with 7 bases aligning to TRBD1. Germline V gene sequence: CDR1 SGHTA, CDR2 FQGNSA. Losses at the gene ends were 7 bases for V and 4 bases for J; bases not matched to a gene: 3. This CDR3 has 12 amino acids. CDR3 in amino acids: CASIQGFTEAFF. CDR3 DNA (partial): TGTGCCAGCATACAGGGGTTCACTGAA.

In this sample, this clone turned up a few times. The read terminates 3 residues ahead of where the CDR3 ends, so the germline J gene completes it. The chain couples TRBV19 to TRBJ2-2; TRBD2 might be the D (6 bases). V was shortened by 11 bases and J by 4 bases, with 17 bases between the two germline ends. This CDR3 region has 14 residues. The germline gives CDR1 LNHDA, CDR2 SQIVND (reference sequence). This CDR3 reads CASGGTVGTGELFF. The covered CDR3 bases are TGTGCCTCTGGGGGGACGGTGGGCACCGGGGAG.